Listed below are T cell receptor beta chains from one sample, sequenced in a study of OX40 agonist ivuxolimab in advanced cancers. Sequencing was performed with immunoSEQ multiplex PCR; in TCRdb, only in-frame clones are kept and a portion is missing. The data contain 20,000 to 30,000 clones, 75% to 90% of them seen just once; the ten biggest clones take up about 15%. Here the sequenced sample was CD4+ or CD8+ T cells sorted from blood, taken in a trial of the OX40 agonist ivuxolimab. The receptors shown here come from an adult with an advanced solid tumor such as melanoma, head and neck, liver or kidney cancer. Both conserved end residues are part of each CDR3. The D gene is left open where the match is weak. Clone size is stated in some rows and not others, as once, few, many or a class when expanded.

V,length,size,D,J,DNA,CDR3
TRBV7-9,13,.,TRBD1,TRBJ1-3,TGTGCCAGCAGCCCACAGGGGGAAAACACCATATATTTT,CASSPQGENTIYF
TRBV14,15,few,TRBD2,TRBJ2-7,TGTGCCAGCAGCCTTCTTACAGCGGGATTACTCGAGCAGTACTTC,CASSLLTAGLLEQYF
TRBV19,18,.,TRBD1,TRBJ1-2,TGTGCCAGTAGTACCCTGGGAGGCGGACAGGGTTATCCGCTCGGCTACACCTTC,CASSTLGGGQGYPLGYTF
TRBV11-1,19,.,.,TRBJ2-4,TGTGCCAGCAGCGCACAGGGGGGGGTGCGAGTAAGGGCCAAAAACATTCAGTACTTC,CASSAQGGVRVRAKNIQYF
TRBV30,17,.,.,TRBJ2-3,TGTGCCTGGAGTGTAGGGTTCCGACCGAGGGGCACAGATACGCAGTATTTT,CAWSVGFRPRGTDTQYF
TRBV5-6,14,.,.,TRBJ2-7,TGTGCCAGCAGCTTAGGGTTCGGTTCCTACGAGCAGTACTTC,CASSLGFGSYEQYF
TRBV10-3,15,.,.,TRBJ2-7,TGTGCCATCAGCCGGAACCGGGCCCCTCCTCTCGAGCAGTACTTC,CAISRNRAPPLEQYF
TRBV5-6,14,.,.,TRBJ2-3,TGTGCCAGCAGCTTGAGAGACCTCACAGATACGCAGTATTTT,CASSLRDLTDTQYF
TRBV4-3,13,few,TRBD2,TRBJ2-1,TGCGCCAGCAGCCAGGGACTAGTCAATGAGCAGTTCTTC,CASSQGLVNEQFF
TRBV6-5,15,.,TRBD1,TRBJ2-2,TGTGCCAGCAGTTCCGGGACAGCTTCCATCGGGGAGCTGTTTTTT,CASSSGTASIGELFF
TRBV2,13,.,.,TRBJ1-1,TGTGCCAGCACCCCCGTGGGGGGGACTGAAGCTTTCTTT,CASTPVGGTEAFF
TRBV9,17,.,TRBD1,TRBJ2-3,TGTGCCAGCGAAGCCGGGGACAGGGTCCTACCCACAGATACGCAGTATTTT,CASEAGDRVLPTDTQYF
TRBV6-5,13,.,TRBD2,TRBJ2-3,TGTGCCAGCAGACGGACTAGCGGGGGGTCGCAGTATTTT,CASRRTSGGSQYF
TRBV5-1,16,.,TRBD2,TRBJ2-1,TGCGCCAGCAGCCTGGTCCCTGGCGGGAGTCTAAATGAGCAGTTCTTC,CASSLVPGGSLNEQFF
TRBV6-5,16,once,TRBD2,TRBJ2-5,TGTGCCAGCAGTTACCATTTAGCGGGAGGCCAAGAGACCCAGTACTTC,CASSYHLAGGQETQYF
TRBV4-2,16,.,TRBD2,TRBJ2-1,TGTGCCAGCAGCCAAGGGGTCGGGGGGGGAGACAATGAGCAGTTCTTC,CASSQGVGGGDNEQFF
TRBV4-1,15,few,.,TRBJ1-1,TGCGCCAGCAGCAAGCGGGACACTGTGAACACTGAAGCTTTCTTT,CASSKRDTVNTEAFF
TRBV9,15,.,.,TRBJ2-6,TGTGCCAGCAGCGTTGGGATCTCTGGGGCCAACGTCCTGACTTTC,CASSVGISGANVLTF
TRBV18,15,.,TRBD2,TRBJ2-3,TGTGCCAGCACAGGACTAGCGGGGGGGACAGATACGCAGTATTTT,CASTGLAGGTDTQYF
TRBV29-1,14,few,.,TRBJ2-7,TGCAGCGTTGCTGCAGGGGCCAGCTCCTACGAGCAGTACTTC,CSVAAGASSYEQYF
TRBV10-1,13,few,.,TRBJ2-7,TGCGCCAGCAGTGAAATAAGTCTGGGGAGCCAGTACTTC,CASSEISLGSQYF
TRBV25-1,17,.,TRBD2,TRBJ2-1,TGTGCCAGCAGTGAAACGGGTAGCGGGGGGATAATGGATGAGCAGTTCTTC,CASSETGSGGIMDEQFF
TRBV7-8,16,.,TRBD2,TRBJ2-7,TGTGCCAGCAGCTTCGAACTAGCGGGAGGTACCTACGAGCAGTACTTC,CASSFELAGGTYEQYF
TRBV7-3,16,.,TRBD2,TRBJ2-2,TGTGCCAGCAGCCCCGTGGCGGGGGCGAACACCGGGGAGCTGTTTTTT,CASSPVAGANTGELFF
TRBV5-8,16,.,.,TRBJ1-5,TGTGCCAGCAGCTTGGAAGGGGGAGGGGGCAATCAGCCCCAGCATTTT,CASSLEGGGGNQPQHF
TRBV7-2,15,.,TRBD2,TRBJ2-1,TGTGCCAGCAGCTTAGACGGGACTAGCGGGAGACCCCTCTTCTTC,CASSLDGTSGRPLFF
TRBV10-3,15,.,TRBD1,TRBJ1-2,TGTGCCATCAGTTCCCCGGGACAGATATCCTATGGCTACACCTTC,CAISSPGQISYGYTF
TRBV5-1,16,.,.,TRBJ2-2,TGCGCCAGCAGCTTGGTAGGGACCACGAACACCGGGGAGCTGTTTTTT,CASSLVGTTNTGELFF
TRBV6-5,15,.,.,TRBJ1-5,TGTGCCAGCAGTGTTGGGGTTAGGAGCAATCAGCCCCAGCATTTT,CASSVGVRSNQPQHF
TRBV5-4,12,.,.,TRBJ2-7,TGTGCCAGCAGCTTGTCCGGATACGAGCAGTACTTC,CASSLSGYEQYF
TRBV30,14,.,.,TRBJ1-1,TGTGCCTGGAGTGTTTGGGGGGTGGACACTGAAGCTTTCTTT,CAWSVWGVDTEAFF
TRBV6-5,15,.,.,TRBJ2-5,TGTGCCAGCAGCTCCGCCGAAACAGGGATAGAGACCCAGTACTTC,CASSSAETGIETQYF
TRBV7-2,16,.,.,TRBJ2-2,TGTGCCAGCAGCCAGACCCACGTGGGGCCGACAAGGGAGCTGTTTTTT,CASSQTHVGPTRELFF
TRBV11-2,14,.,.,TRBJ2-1,TGTGCCAGCAGCTTAGGTACGGGAGTGAATGAGCAGTTCTTC,CASSLGTGVNEQFF
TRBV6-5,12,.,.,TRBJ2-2,TGTGCCAGCCATGTCGGCACCGGGGAGCTGTTTTTT,CASHVGTGELFF
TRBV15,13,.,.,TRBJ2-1,TGTGCCACTTCGACAGCGCCCTACAATGAGCAGTTCTTC,CATSTAPYNEQFF
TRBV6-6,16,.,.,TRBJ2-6,TGTGCCAGCAACGCTGGTGGGGGCTCTGGGGCCAACGTCCTGACTTTC,CASNAGGGSGANVLTF
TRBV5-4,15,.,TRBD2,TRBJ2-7,TGTGCCAGCAGCTTGGTTGGTAGCGGGGTCTACGAGCAGTACTTC,CASSLVGSGVYEQYF